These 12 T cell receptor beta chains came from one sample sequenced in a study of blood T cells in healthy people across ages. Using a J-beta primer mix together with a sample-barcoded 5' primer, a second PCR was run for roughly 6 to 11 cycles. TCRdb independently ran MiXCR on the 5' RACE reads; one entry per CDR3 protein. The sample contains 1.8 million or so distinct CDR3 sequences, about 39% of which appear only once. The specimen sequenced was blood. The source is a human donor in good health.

CDR3 nucleotide sequence: TGTGCCAGCAGTTTTCCTAGCCCCGGGGAGCTGTTTTTT. Translation gives CASSFPSPGELFF. The chain has TRBV27 and TRBJ2-2; weak D call: TRBD2 (5 bases). The CDR3 consists of 13 residues. Germline CDR1 MNHEY, CDR2 SMNVEV (reference sequence). V lost 3 bases and J 6 bases, leaving 8 bases between the germline ends.

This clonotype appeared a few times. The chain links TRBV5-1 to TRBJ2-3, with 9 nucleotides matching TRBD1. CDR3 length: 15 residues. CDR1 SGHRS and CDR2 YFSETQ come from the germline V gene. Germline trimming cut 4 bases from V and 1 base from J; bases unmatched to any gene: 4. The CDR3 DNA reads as TGCGCCAGCAGCACGGGACAGGGTCGCACAGATACGCAGTATTTT. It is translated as CASSTGQGRTDTQYF. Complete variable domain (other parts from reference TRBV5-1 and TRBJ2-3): KAGVTQTPRYLIKTRGQQVTLSCSPISGHRSVSWYQQTPGQGLQFLFEYFSETQRNKGNFPGRFSGRQFSNSRSEMNVSTLELGDSALYLCASSTGQGRTDTQYFGPGTRLTVL.

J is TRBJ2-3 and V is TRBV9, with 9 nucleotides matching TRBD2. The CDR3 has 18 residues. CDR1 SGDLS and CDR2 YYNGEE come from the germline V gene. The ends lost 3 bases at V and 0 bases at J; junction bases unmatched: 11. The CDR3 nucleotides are TGTGCCAGCAGCGCACCCAAGGGGGGACTAGCAAGCACAGATACGCAGTATTTT. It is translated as CASSAPKGGLASTDTQYF.

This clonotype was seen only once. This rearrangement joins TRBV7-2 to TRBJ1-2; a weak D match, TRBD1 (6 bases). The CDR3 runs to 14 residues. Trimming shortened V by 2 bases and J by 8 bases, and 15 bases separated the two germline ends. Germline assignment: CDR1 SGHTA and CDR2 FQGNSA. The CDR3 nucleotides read TGTGCCAGCAGCTTACCGGGGGCCTTAGGCGGCTACACCTTC. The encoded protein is CASSLPGALGGYTF. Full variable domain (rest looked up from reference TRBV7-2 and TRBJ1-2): GAGVSQSPSNKVTEKGKDVELRCDPISGHTALYWYRQSLGQGLEFLIYFQGNSAPDKSGLPSDRFSAERTGGSVSTLTIQRTQQEDSAVYLCASSLPGALGGYTFGSGTRLTVV.

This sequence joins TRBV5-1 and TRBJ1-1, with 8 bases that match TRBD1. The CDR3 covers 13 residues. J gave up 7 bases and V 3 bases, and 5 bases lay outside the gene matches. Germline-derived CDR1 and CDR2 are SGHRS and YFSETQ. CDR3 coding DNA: TGCGCCAGCAGCTGGGGACAGGACGGTGAAGCTTTCTTT. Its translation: CASSWGQDGEAFF.

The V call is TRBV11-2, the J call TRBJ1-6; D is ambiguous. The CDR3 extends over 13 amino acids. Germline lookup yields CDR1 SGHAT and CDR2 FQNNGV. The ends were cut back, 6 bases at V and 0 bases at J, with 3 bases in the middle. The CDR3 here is CASRTSYNSPLHF. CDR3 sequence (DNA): TGTGCCAGCAGAACCTCCTATAATTCACCCCTCCACTTT.

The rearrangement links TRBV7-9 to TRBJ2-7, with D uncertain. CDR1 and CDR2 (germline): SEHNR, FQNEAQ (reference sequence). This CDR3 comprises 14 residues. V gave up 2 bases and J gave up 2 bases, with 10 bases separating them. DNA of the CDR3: TGTGCCAGCAGCTTAAATCGACCCCCCTACGAGCAGTACTTC. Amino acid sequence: CASSLNRPPYEQYF.

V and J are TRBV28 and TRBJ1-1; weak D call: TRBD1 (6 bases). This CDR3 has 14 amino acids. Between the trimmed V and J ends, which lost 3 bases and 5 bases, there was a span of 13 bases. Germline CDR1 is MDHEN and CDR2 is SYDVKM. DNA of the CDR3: TGTGCCAGCAGTTTCCAGGGGCACTTTACTGAAGCTTTCTTT. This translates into CASSFQGHFTEAFF. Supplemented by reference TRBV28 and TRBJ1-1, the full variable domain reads DVKVTQSSRYLVKRTGEKVFLECVQDMDHENMFWYRQDPGLGLRLIYFSYDVKMKEKGDIPEGYSVSREKKERFSLILESASTNQTSMYLCASSFQGHFTEAFFGQGTRLTVV.

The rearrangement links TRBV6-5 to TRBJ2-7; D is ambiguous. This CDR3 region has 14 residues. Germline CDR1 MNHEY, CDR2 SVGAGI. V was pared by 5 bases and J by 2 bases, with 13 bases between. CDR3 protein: CASSRRVFPYEQYF. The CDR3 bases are TGTGCCAGCAGTCGAAGGGTTTTTCCCTACGAGCAGTACTTC.

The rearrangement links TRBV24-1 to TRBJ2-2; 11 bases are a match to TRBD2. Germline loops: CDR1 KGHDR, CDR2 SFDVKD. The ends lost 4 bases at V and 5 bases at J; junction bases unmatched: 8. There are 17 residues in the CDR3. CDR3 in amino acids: CATSEPGLAVRTGELFF. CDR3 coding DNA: TGTGCCACCAGTGAGCCGGGACTAGCGGTGAGGACCGGGGAGCTGTTTTTT.

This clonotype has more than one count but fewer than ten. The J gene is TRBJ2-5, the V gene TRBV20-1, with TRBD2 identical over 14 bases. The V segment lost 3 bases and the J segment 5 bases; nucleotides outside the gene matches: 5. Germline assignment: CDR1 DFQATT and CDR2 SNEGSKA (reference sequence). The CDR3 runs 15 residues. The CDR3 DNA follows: TGCAGTGCTAGCGGGACTAGCGGGGGAGGTGAGACCCAGTACTTC. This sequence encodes CSASGTSGGGETQYF.

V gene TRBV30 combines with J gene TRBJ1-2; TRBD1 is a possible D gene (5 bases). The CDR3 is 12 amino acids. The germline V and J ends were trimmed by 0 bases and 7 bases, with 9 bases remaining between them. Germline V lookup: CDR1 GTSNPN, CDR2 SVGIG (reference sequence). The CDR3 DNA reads TGTGCCTGGAGTGTCGGGGCTACTGGCTACACCTTC. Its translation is CAWSVGATGYTF.